Following are 6 T cell receptor beta chains from one sample sequenced in a study of beta chain features in type 1 diabetes. Reverse transcribing all isolated RNA meant expressed TCRB transcripts were sequenced. Some clones are missing from TCRdb's copy, which holds only in-frame ones; the method was immunoSEQ multiplex PCR. This table holds approximately 300,000 clones, around 10% found once. The sample comprised naive CD4+ T cells from blood. These receptors came from a woman younger than 45 in good health.

This chain joins TRBV14 and TRBJ2-1; the D gene is possibly TRBD2 (6 bases). Trimming stripped 1 base from V and 2 bases from J, with 18 bases between. This CDR3 spans 18 amino acids. CDR1 is SGHDN and CDR2 is FVKESK in the germline V gene. CDR3 amino acids: CASSQGNLQRVPYNEQFF. CDR3 DNA: TGTGCCAGCAGCCAAGGAAACCTCCAGCGGGTTCCCTACAATGAGCAGTTCTTC.

There are a few counts of this clone. The chain employs TRBV5-6 and TRBJ2-7; 9 nucleotides align to TRBD1. V dropped 5 bases and J dropped 3; count of bases not matched to a gene: 3. Per germline, CDR1 SGHDT and CDR2 YYEEEE. This CDR3 is built from 13 residues. CDR3 protein: CASRRDRVYEQYF. The CDR3 nucleotides read TGTGCCAGCAGACGGGACAGGGTCTACGAGCAGTACTTC.

The chain employs TRBV27 and TRBJ2-1, with 13 nucleotides matching TRBD2. V lost 8 bases to trimming and J lost 8 bases; unmatched junction nucleotides: 9. From germline, CDR1 is MNHEY and CDR2 SMNVEV (reference sequence). The CDR3 is made up of 15 amino acids. The CDR3 region is CASGLLAGGLYEQFF. The DNA of the CDR3 is TGTGCCAGCGGATTACTAGCGGGAGGGCTGTATGAGCAGTTCTTC.

This clone was picked up a small number of times. The chain recombines TRBV15 with TRBJ2-4; 8 bases line up with TRBD2. Germline loops: CDR1 LNHNV, CDR2 YYDKDF (reference sequence). J gave up 6 bases and V 3 bases, and 13 bases lay outside the gene matches. The CDR3 runs 17 residues. CDR3 protein: CATSRGRASGLANIQYF. The CDR3 DNA follows: TGTGCCACCAGCAGGGGCCGGGCTAGCGGGCTCGCAAACATTCAGTACTTC.

The chain's CDR3 is CASSFRQPGLSTDTQYF. The CDR3 bases are TGTGCCAGCAGCTTCAGACAGCCGGGCCTTAGCACAGATACGCAGTATTTT. The chain uses TRBV7-2 and TRBJ2-3, with a weak D call TRBD1 (5 bases). CDR1 and CDR2 (germline): SGHTA, FQGNSA. The ends were cut back, 3 bases at V and 0 bases at J, with 16 bases in the middle. The CDR3 is made up of 17 amino acids.

This rearrangement joins TRBV7-2 to TRBJ2-2; TRBD2 agrees at 14 bases. Unmatched junction bases numbered 5, after V lost 5 bases and J lost 6 bases. The CDR3 has 16 residues. Germline assignment: CDR1 SGHTA and CDR2 FQGNSA. CDR3 residues: CASSGPGLAGAGELFF. In DNA form, the CDR3 reads TGTGCCAGCAGCGGACCGGGACTAGCGGGAGCCGGGGAGCTGTTTTTT.